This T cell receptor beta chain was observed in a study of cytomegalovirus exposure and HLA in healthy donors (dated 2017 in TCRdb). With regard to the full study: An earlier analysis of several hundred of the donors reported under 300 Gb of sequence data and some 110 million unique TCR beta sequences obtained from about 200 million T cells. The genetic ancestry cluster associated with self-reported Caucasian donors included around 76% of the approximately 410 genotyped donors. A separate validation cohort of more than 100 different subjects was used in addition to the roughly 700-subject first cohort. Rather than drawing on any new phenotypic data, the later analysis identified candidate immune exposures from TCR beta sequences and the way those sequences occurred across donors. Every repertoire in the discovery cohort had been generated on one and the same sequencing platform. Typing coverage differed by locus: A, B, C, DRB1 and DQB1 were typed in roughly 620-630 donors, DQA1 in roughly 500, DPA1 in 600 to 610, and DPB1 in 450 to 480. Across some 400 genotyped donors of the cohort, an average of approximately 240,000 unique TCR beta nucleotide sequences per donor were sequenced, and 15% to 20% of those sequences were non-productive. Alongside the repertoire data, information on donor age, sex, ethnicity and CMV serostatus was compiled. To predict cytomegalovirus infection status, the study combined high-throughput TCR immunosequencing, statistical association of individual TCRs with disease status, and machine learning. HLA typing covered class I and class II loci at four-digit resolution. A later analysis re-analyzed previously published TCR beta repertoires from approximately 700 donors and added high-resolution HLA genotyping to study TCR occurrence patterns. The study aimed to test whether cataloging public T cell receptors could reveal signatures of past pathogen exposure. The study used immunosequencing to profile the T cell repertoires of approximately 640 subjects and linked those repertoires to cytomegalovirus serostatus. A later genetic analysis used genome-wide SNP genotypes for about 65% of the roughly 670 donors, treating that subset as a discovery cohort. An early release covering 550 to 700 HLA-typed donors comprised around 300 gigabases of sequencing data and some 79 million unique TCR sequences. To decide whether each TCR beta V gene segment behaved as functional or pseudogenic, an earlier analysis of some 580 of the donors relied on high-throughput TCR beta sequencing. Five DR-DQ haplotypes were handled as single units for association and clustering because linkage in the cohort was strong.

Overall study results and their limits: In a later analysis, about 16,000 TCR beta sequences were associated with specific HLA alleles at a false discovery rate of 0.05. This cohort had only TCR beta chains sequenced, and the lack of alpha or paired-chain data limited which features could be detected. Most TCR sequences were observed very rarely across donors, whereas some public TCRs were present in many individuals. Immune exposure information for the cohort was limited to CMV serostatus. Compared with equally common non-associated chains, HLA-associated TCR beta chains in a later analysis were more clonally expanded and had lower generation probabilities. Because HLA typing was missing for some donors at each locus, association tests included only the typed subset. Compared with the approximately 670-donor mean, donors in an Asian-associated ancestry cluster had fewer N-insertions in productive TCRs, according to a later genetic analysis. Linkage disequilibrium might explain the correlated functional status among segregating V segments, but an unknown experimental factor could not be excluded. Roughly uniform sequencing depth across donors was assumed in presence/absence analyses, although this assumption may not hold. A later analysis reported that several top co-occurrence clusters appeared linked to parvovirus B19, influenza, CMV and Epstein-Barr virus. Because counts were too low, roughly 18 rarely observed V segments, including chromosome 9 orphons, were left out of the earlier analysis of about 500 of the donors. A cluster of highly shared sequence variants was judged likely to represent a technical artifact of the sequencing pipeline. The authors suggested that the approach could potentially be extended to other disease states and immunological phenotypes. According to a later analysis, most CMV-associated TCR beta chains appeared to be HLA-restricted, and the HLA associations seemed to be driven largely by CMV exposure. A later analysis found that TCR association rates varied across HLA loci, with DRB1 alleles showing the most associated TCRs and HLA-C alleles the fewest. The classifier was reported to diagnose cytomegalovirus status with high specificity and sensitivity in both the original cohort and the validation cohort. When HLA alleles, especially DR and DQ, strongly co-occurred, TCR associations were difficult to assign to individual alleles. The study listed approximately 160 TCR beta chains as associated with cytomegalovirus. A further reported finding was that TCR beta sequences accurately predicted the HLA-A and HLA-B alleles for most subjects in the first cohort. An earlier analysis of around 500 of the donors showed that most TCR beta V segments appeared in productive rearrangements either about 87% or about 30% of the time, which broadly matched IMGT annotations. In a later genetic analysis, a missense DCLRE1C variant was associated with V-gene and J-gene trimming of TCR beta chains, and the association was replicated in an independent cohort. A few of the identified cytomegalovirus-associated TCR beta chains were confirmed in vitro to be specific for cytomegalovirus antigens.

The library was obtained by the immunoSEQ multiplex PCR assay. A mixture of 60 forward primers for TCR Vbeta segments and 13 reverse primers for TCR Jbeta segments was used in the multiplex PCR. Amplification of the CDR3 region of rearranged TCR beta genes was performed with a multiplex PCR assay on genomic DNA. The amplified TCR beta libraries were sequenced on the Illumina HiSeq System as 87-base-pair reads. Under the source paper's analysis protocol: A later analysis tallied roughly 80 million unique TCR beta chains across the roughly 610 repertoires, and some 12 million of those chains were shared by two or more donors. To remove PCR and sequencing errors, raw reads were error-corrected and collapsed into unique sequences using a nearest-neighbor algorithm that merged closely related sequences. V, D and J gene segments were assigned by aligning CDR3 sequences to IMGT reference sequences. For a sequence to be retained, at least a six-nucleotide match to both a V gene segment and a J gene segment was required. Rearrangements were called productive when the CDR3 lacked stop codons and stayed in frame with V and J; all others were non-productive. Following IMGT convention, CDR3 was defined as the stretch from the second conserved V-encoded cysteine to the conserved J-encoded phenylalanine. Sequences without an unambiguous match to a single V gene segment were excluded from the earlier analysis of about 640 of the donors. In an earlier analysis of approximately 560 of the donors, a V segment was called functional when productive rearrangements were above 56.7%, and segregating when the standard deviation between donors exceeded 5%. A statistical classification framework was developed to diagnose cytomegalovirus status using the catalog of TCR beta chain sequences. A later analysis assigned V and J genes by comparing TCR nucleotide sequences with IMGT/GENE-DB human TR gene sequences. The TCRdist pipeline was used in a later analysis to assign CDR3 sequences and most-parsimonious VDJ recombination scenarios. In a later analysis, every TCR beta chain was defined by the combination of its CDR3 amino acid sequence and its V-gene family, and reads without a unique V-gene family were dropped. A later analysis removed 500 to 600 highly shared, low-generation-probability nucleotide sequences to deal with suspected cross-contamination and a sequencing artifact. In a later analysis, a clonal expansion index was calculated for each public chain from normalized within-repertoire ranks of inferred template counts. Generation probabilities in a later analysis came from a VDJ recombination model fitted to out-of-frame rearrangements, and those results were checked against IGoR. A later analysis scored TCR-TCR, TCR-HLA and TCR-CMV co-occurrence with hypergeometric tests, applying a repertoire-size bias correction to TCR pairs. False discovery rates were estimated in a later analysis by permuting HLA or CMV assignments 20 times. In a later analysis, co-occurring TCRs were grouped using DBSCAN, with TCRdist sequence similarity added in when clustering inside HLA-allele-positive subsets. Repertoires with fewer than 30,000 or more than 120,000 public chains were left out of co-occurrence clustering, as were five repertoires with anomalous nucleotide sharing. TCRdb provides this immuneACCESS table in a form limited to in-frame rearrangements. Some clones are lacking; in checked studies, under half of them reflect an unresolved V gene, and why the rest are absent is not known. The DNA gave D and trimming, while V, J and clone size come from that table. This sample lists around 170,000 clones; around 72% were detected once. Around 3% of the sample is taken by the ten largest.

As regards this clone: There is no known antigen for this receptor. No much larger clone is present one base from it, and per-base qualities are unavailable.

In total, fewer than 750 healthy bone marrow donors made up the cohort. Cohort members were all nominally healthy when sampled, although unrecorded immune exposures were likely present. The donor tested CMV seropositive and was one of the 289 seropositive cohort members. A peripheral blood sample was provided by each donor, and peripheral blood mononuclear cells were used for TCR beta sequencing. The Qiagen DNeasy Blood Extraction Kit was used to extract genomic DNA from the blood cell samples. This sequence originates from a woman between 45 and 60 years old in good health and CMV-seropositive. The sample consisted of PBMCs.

Here is the DNA: TGTGCCAGCAACTCTCCCACAGCTTACTACGAGCAGTACTTC. This gives the protein CASNSPTAYYEQYF. The chain joins TRBV7-4 to TRBJ2-7; the D gene is unclear. The CDR3 numbers 14 residues from cysteine through phenylalanine. The sequence is cut down to CDR3 DNA, 42 bases in frame from base 1. Trimming removed 7 bases from V and 3 bases from J, leaving 16 bases between the germline ends. CDR1 SGHVT and CDR2 SQSDAQ were looked up in the germline V gene.